The present TCR beta chain was sequenced within a study of CD8+ T cells in alopecia areata. Individuals with alopecia areata gave both lesional scalp punch biopsies and peripheral blood for collection. Study-wide results and limits: Scalp specimens additionally yield sequences from normal skin's resident alphabeta T cells. Lesional scalp displayed greater clonality than normal scalp, most notably in alopecia totalis/universalis.

Germline CDR1 and CDR2: SGDLS and YYNGEE. CDR3 length: 13 residues. J gave up 4 bases and V 1 base, and 0 bases lay outside the gene matches. Note on this clone: The antigen remains unidentified.

cDNA serving as the sequencing template came from extracted, reverse transcribed RNA. Using immunoSEQ multiplex PCR, the repertoire was profiled, and TCRdb retains in-frame clones only, with some absent. The sample contains about 140,000 clones, 51% of which appear only once. The sample in question was CD4+ T cells sorted from blood, obtained at week 0. J is TRBJ2-5 and V is TRBV9; TRBD2 aligns across 8 bases. The source of this sequence is a human donor with alopecia areata. The CDR3 nucleotides read TGTGCCAGCAGCGTACTAGCGGGAGAGACCCAGTACTTC. Translated, it gives CASSVLAGETQYF.